The T cell receptor beta chain under discussion was sequenced for a study of memory CD4+ T cells and cytomegalovirus serostatus. Repertoires were generated with immunoSEQ multiplex PCR, while TCRdb's copy carries only in-frame clones and drops some. The top ten clones hold roughly 0.84% of a sample with roughly 49,000 clones, roughly 80% of them seen once. The sort gate was single viable CD3+CD4+CD8-CD45RO+ cells for memory CD4+ T cells. The length of the CDR3 is 17 residues. Germline trimming cut 5 bases from V and 5 bases from J; bases unmatched to any gene: 14. Germline loops: CDR1 LNHNV, CDR2 YYDKDF (reference sequence).

The chain recombines TRBV15 with TRBJ1-4; 7 nucleotides align to TRBD1. Sequencing was performed on memory CD4+ T cells from blood. The sequence was collected from an adult in good health and CMV-seronegative. CDR3 nucleotides: TGTGCCACCAGCCGAGCACACGTACAGGGGCCAAATGAAAAACTGTTTTTT. Encoded protein: CATSRAHVQGPNEKLFF. The full variable domain, rest sourced from reference TRBV15 and TRBJ1-4, is DAMVIQNPRYQVTQFGKPVTLSCSQTLNHNVMYWYQQKSSQAPKLLFHYYDKDFNNEADTPDNFQSRRPNTSFCFLDIRSPGLGDTAMYLCATSRAHVQGPNEKLFFGSGTQLSVL.